These T cell receptor beta chains were read from a single sample in a study of T cells after posttransplantation cyclophosphamide. The method was immunoSEQ multiplex PCR; TCRdb's version includes in-frame clones alone and lacks a portion of them. Singletons are absent from the sample, which has some 14,000 clones. The sample was PBMCs, taken 1162 days after allogeneic stem cell transplant with posttransplant cyclophosphamide. The source is a female patient aged 40 to 50 who received an allogeneic stem cell transplant from a related donor, was CMV-positive, and had no GVHD. Some of the T cells might come from the graft donor. The CDR3 runs from the conserved cysteine through the conserved F or W. Fields, in order: CDR3 DNA, CDR3 protein, J gene, clone size, D gene, V gene. D genes are given only for firm matches. Size is stated for part of the rows, as once, few or many counts, or as a class when the clone is expanded.

CDR3 DNA: TGTGCCAGCAGCGCGCCAGGGTTCTGGGACAATGAGCAGTTCTTC
CDR3 protein: CASSAPGFWDNEQFF
J gene: TRBJ2-1
clone size: many
D gene: .
V gene: TRBV7-9

CDR3 DNA: TGTGCCAGCACTAACAATGAGCAGTTCTTC
CDR3 protein: CASTNNEQFF
J gene: TRBJ2-1
clone size: many
D gene: .
V gene: TRBV6-1

CDR3 DNA: TGCGCCAGCCACTCAAGTGGCTTAACAGGGGAAAAGAACACTGAAGCTTTCTTT
CDR3 protein: CASHSSGLTGEKNTEAFF
J gene: TRBJ1-1
clone size: many
D gene: TRBD1
V gene: TRBV5-1

CDR3 DNA: TGTGCCAGCAGTTTAGGCGGACAGGCGTACGAGCAGTACTTC
CDR3 protein: CASSLGGQAYEQYF
J gene: TRBJ2-7
clone size: many
D gene: TRBD1
V gene: TRBV5-6

CDR3 DNA: TGTGCCAGCAGCTCGCGGGCCTCCCTGTTGATGAACACTGAAGCTTTCTTT
CDR3 protein: CASSSRASLLMNTEAFF
J gene: TRBJ1-1
clone size: many
D gene: .
V gene: TRBV7-3

CDR3 DNA: TGCGCCAGCAGCTCCGGAGGAACCTCCTACAATGAGCAGTTCTTC
CDR3 protein: CASSSGGTSYNEQFF
J gene: TRBJ2-1
clone size: many
D gene: .
V gene: TRBV5-1

CDR3 DNA: TGTGCCACCAGCAGGGGACAGACGAATTCACCCCTCCACTTT
CDR3 protein: CATSRGQTNSPLHF
J gene: TRBJ1-6
clone size: .
D gene: TRBD1
V gene: TRBV15

CDR3 DNA: TGTGCCAGCAGCTTAGACAGGGCTTACACAGATACGCAGTATTTT
CDR3 protein: CASSLDRAYTDTQYF
J gene: TRBJ2-3
clone size: many
D gene: .
V gene: TRBV7-8

CDR3 DNA: TGCGCCAGCAGCCAAGGACAGGGGAGGGATTACAATGAGCAGTTCTTC
CDR3 protein: CASSQGQGRDYNEQFF
J gene: TRBJ2-1
clone size: many
D gene: .
V gene: TRBV4-3

CDR3 DNA: TGTGCCACCAGCAGAGATATAACAGGGCTGAACAATGAGCAGTTCTTC
CDR3 protein: CATSRDITGLNNEQFF
J gene: TRBJ2-1
clone size: many
D gene: .
V gene: TRBV15

CDR3 DNA: TGTGCCAGCAGCTCCCGCGGCCGCGACACCGGGGAGCTGTTTTTT
CDR3 protein: CASSSRGRDTGELFF
J gene: TRBJ2-2
clone size: many
D gene: .
V gene: TRBV11-3

CDR3 DNA: TGTGCCGGCCGACAGGGAGACTATGGCTACACCTTC
CDR3 protein: CAGRQGDYGYTF
J gene: TRBJ1-2
clone size: many
D gene: TRBD1
V gene: TRBV28

CDR3 DNA: TGTGCCAGCAGGCGGGACTATAACACTGAAGCTTTCTTT
CDR3 protein: CASRRDYNTEAFF
J gene: TRBJ1-1
clone size: many
D gene: .
V gene: TRBV6-5

CDR3 DNA: TGTGCCACCAGCAGAGCTGTCGCAGCTAACTATGGCTACACCTTC
CDR3 protein: CATSRAVAANYGYTF
J gene: TRBJ1-2
clone size: many
D gene: .
V gene: TRBV15